These 10 T cell receptor beta chains originate from one sample sequenced in a study of Ad26.COV2.S vaccination and SARS-CoV-2 variants. Treatment described: roughly 19 received Ad26.COV2.S at low or high dose, single or two shots; about 5 received placebo; per-sample allocation not given. Sampling took place 63 days after the first vaccine or placebo injection. Produced via immunoSEQ multiplex PCR; TCRdb's table is partial and in-frame only. The repertoire holds 300,000 to 350,000 clones, about 87% seen once, with around 6.4% in the top ten. Sequences were derived from peripheral blood, sampled in a trial of Ad26.COV2.S vaccine versus placebo. The receptors shown here come from a person aged 18-60 years who received the Ad26.COV2.S COVID-19 vaccine or a placebo.

This clone was seen only once. CDR3 amino acids: CASSEGQGANYGYTF. In DNA, the CDR3 is TGTGCCAGCAGTGAGGGACAGGGGGCTAACTATGGCTACACCTTC. This chain uses TRBV25-1 with TRBJ1-2; 11 bases match TRBD1. Trimming at V came to 3 bases and at J to 0 bases, leaving 0 bases not matched to a gene. From germline, CDR1 is MGHDK and CDR2 SYGVNS. This CDR3 has 15 amino acids.

This clone has just one count. The chain joins TRBV27 to TRBJ1-2; possibly TRBD1 for D (6 bases). The CDR3 extends over 13 amino acids. Germline-derived CDR1 and CDR2 are MNHEY and SMNVEV (reference sequence). Deletions cut 6 bases from V and 5 bases from J, with 13 bases between. The CDR3 DNA sequence: TGTGCCAGCAGCCTTGACAGGCAATATGGCTACACCTTC. As protein: CASSLDRQYGYTF.

The V gene is TRBV7-9, the J gene TRBJ1-2, with D perhaps matching TRBD1 (5 bases). CDR1 is SEHNR, CDR2 FQNEAQ, per germline (reference sequence). The ends were cut back, 5 bases at V and 1 base at J, with 11 bases in the middle. This CDR3 spans 14 amino acids. CDR3 protein: CASSLLTVNYGYTF. The CDR3, as DNA: TGTGCCAGCAGCCTACTGACAGTTAACTATGGCTACACCTTC.

The rearrangement uses TRBV18 and TRBJ2-3, with TRBD2 identical over 12 bases. This CDR3 has 16 amino acids. V lost 3 bases to trimming and J lost 3 bases; unmatched junction nucleotides: 4. Germline values: CDR1 KGHSH, CDR2 LQKENI. The CDR3 DNA is TGTGCCAGCTCACCGGGGACTAGCGGGTTTACAGATACGCAGTATTTT. As protein: CASSPGTSGFTDTQYF.

DNA for the CDR3: TGTGCCAGTAGTATACAACTTGGCGGAGGAGGCACCGGGGAGCTGTTTTTT. This codes for CASSIQLGGGGTGELFF. This chain links TRBV19 with TRBJ2-2, with TRBD2 as a possible D gene (5 bases). Germline V gene sequence: CDR1 LNHDA, CDR2 SQIVND (reference sequence). The CDR3 covers 17 residues. The V and J ends lost 2 bases and 4 bases respectively, with 17 bases between them.

This chain joins TRBV7-3 and TRBJ2-1; 8 nucleotides line up with TRBD1. CDR1 and CDR2 (germline): SGHTA, FQGTGA. The CDR3 runs 15 residues. Losses at the gene ends were 2 bases for V and 8 bases for J; bases not matched to a gene: 8. CDR3 coding DNA: TGTGCCAGCAGCTTATTTACAGGGGGTTTGGATGAGCAGTTCTTC. This codes for CASSLFTGGLDEQFF.

The gene calls are TRBV9 and TRBJ2-5; D perhaps matches TRBD2 (6 bases). CDR3 length equals 13 residues. Looked up from germline, CDR1 is SGDLS and CDR2 is YYNGEE. Trimming took off 3 bases at V and 5 bases at J, with 11 bases between the two ends. CDR3 protein: CASSGSGWETQYF. The CDR3 nucleotides are TGTGCCAGCAGCGGTAGCGGCTGGGAGACCCAGTACTTC.

This sequence joins TRBV6-2 or TRBV6-3 and TRBJ1-1, with TRBD1 matching over 8 bases. Germline CDR1 reads MNHEY; CDR2 reads SVGEGT. The CDR3 is 16 residues long. After removal of 5 bases from V and 1 base from J, the junction contained 9 bases not matched to a gene. This CDR3 reads CASSPDWTGRNTEAFF. The CDR3 bases are TGTGCCAGCAGTCCAGACTGGACAGGGCGGAACACTGAAGCTTTCTTT.

This chain uses TRBV6-6 with TRBJ1-4; no reliable D call. V lost 0 bases to trimming and J lost 4 bases, with 9 bases between them. This CDR3 has 15 residues. Germline V gives CDR1 MNHNY, CDR2 SVGAGI (reference sequence). This chain's CDR3 is CASSYSGLNNEKLFF. In DNA form, the CDR3 reads TGTGCCAGCAGTTACTCCGGCCTGAATAATGAAAAACTGTTTTTT.

This chain connects TRBV18 to TRBJ1-5, with 7 bases fitting TRBD1. The V gene end was trimmed by 4 bases and the J gene end by 3 bases; junction bases not matched to a gene: 12. CDR1 is KGHSH and CDR2 is LQKENI in the germline V gene. The CDR3 is made up of 17 amino acids. The CDR3 spells CASSRTETGVSNQPQHF. Here the CDR3 DNA reads TGTGCCAGCTCACGCACGGAAACAGGGGTTTCCAATCAGCCCCAGCATTTT.